This T cell receptor beta chain was recorded in a study of CD8+CD57+ T cells in acquired aplastic anemia. Study overall: The average for DNA from sorted CD4+ and CD8+ cells was 3 to 3.5 ug. Broader study findings: Between patients and controls, about 30 CD8+ CDR3 sequences were found in common. Researchers reported that CD8+ Simpson's diversity was not significantly different in patients versus controls.

Germline-derived CDR1 and CDR2 are MRHNA and SNTAGT. This CDR3 is built from 11 residues. CDR3 and TCR beta VDJ profiling relied on genomic DNA as the template. TCRdb ran MiXCR on the reads and lists one entry per CDR3 protein. This table holds 300,000 or so distinct CDR3 sequences, 50% to 70% found once. As regards this clonotype: As yet, its antigen is unknown. One end of the junction fails to match germline, which may point to a read error.

This sequence was found in a human donor with severe aplastic anemia or a healthy control (not recorded which). Sequenced sample: sorted CD4+, CD8+, or CD8+CD57+ T cells (not recorded which) from PBMCs. The chain carries TRBV6-4 and TRBJ2-7; D is uncertain. The CDR3 loop reads CASSYSNEQYF. The CDR3 DNA is TGTGCCAGCAGTTACTCGAACGAGCAGTACTTC.